A single sample gave rise to the 7 T cell receptor beta chains below, sequenced in a study of blood T cells in healthy people across ages. PCR was performed a second time for roughly 7 to 12 cycles using a sample-barcoded 5' primer and a J-beta primer mix. TCRdb called the 5' RACE reads again in MiXCR, with one record for every CDR3 protein. The table has some 850,000 distinct CDR3 sequences, around a quarter seen once. Another study also made use of these data, one on T cells of mothers and their children.

Sequenced material: blood. These receptors all come from a boy aged 5 to 17 in good health.

This chain links TRBV11-1 with TRBJ1-2; possibly TRBD1 for D (6 bases). Germline V gene data show CDR1 as SGHAT and CDR2 as FQDESV (reference sequence). V was cut by 3 bases and J by 1 base, with 15 bases left in between. This CDR3 has 16 amino acids. The CDR3: CASSFSGEGINYGYTF. CDR3 DNA sequence: TGTGCCAGCAGCTTTTCAGGGGAAGGAATTAACTATGGCTACACCTTC. The whole variable domain, remainder taken from reference TRBV11-1 and TRBJ1-2, is EAEVAQSPRYKITEKSQAVAFWCDPISGHATLYWYRQILGQGPELLVQFQDESVVDDSQLPKDRFSAERLKGVDSTLKIQPAELGDSAMYLCASSFSGEGINYGYTFGSGTRLTVV.

This clonotype came up a few times. The CDR3 region has the DNA TGTGCCAGCAGCCCGCCGGGACCAAAGCAGTTCTTC. It encodes CASSPPGPKQFF. The chain carries TRBV3-1 and TRBJ2-1; perhaps D is TRBD1 or TRBD2 (5 bases each). This CDR3 contains 12 residues. From germline, CDR1 is LGHDT and CDR2 YNNKEL (reference sequence). The germline V and J ends were trimmed by 4 bases and 11 bases, with 12 bases remaining between them.

The V gene is TRBV20-1, the J gene TRBJ2-1, with 8 bases matching TRBD2. The CDR3 contains 14 residues. Trimming removed 5 bases from V and 7 bases from J; junction bases left unmatched: 10. CDR1 and CDR2 from the germline V gene are DFQATT and SNEGSKA (reference sequence). Written as DNA, the CDR3 is TGCAGTGCTTCCCCACCGAGACTAGCGAATGAGCAGTTCTTC. Protein: CSASPPRLANEQFF.

This clonotype was observed a handful of times. The chain is built from TRBV5-6 and TRBJ2-1, with 8 bases that match TRBD1. In germline, CDR1 is SGHDT, CDR2 YYEEEE. Unmatched junction bases numbered 8, after V lost 2 bases and J lost 10 bases. CDR3 length equals 14 residues. The CDR3 region is CASSFGQGAWEQFF. CDR3 DNA: TGTGCCAGCAGCTTTGGGCAGGGGGCATGGGAGCAGTTCTTC.

This clonotype was counted a few times. The V gene is TRBV5-1, the J gene TRBJ2-7, with 11 bases fitting TRBD2. J lost 6 bases, V lost 3 bases, and 5 bases had no gene match. The CDR3 runs 14 residues. CDR1 is SGHRS, CDR2 YFSETQ, per germline. The CDR3 DNA is TGCGCCAGCAGCTCTAGCGGGGGGCTACGCGAGCAGTACTTC. This translates into CASSSSGGLREQYF.

CDR3: CASSRKPGETQYF. CDR3 bases: TGTGCCAGCTCGCGAAAACCGGGGGAGACCCAGTACTTC. The gene calls are TRBV18 and TRBJ2-5, with D possibly TRBD2 on 5 matching bases. The germline CDR1 and CDR2 sequences are KGHSH and LQKENI. V lost 6 bases, J lost 5 bases, and 13 bases lay in between. There are 13 residues in the CDR3.

The V and J genes are TRBV15 and TRBJ1-5; D uncertain. Germline V lookup: CDR1 LNHNV, CDR2 YYDKDF (reference sequence). CDR3 size: 15 residues. Trimming stripped 1 base from V and 1 base from J, with 8 bases between. The CDR3 region is CATSRGRTSNQPQHF. CDR3 sequence (DNA): TGTGCCACCAGCAGAGGACGGACGAGCAATCAGCCCCAGCATTTT.